These 20 T cell receptor beta chains originate from one sample sequenced in a study of blood T cell repertoires in COVID-19. Libraries were prepared by immunoSEQ multiplex PCR; TCRdb keeps only in-frame clonotypes and omits some of them. Found here are about 260,000 clones, about 87% of them singletons; the top ten hold 3.5% to 4.5%. The sequenced sample was peripheral blood. These receptors were obtained from a man in his 60s who had recovered from COVID-19.

The J gene is TRBJ2-2, the V gene TRBV6-6, with D tentatively TRBD1 (6 bases). Germline V gene sequence: CDR1 MNHNY, CDR2 SVGAGI (reference sequence). The CDR3 length is 14 residues. The V end lost 8 bases, the J end lost 5 bases, and 15 bases lay between the germline ends. The CDR3 DNA is TGTGCCAGCGGAAGAACAGGGACGACCGGGGAGCTGTTTTTT. Translated: CASGRTGTTGELFF.

For this clone: Other DNA variants within this sample encode the same CDR3. This chain joins TRBV12-3 or TRBV12-4 and TRBJ2-7; TRBD1 matches at 8 bases. J gave up 4 bases and V 1 base, and 0 bases lay outside the gene matches. The CDR3 runs to 13 residues. CDR3 sequence reads: CASSLGQGYEQYF. CDR3 coding DNA: TGTGCCAGCAGTTTAGGACAGGGGTACGAGCAGTACTTC.

The chain uses TRBV19 and TRBJ2-5; D might be TRBD1 (6 bases). The CDR3 sequence is 13 residues long. Germline CDR1 is LNHDA and CDR2 is SQIVND (reference sequence). The germline V and J ends were trimmed by 3 bases and 5 bases, with 10 bases remaining between them. In DNA, the CDR3 is TGTGCCAGTAGTATGGGGGCAGGCGAGACCCAGTACTTC. Translating gives CASSMGAGETQYF.

This chain uses TRBV6-5 with TRBJ2-7, with 8 positions matching TRBD2. The CDR3 covers 15 residues. The V gene's germline CDR1 is MNHEY and CDR2 SVGAGI. Trimming cost V 4 bases and J 0 bases; bases outside gene matches: 5. The CDR3 sequence: CASSSQAGASYEQYF. CDR3 in DNA: TGTGCCAGCAGTTCGCAAGCGGGGGCCTCCTACGAGCAGTACTTC.

V usage is TRBV6-2 or TRBV6-3 and J usage is TRBJ1-5; 10 bases line up with TRBD1. With 2 bases clipped from V and 0 bases from J, the junction kept 7 bases outside the gene matches. In germline, CDR1 is MNHEY, CDR2 SVGEGT. The CDR3 sequence is 18 residues long. CDR3 nucleotides: TGTGCCAGCAGTTACCCGGGACAGGGGCGCTATAGCAATCAGCCCCAGCATTTT. It encodes CASSYPGQGRYSNQPQHF.

The chain couples TRBV2 to TRBJ2-7; 9 bases line up with TRBD2. The CDR3 is made up of 17 amino acids. V lost 0 bases to trimming and J lost 6 bases; unmatched junction nucleotides: 12. The germline V gene encodes CDR1 SNHLY and CDR2 FYNNEI. In DNA form, the CDR3 reads TGTGCCAGCAGTGAAGCGCTTCTTAGCGGGGGCCTCCTCGAGCAGTACTTC. Amino acids: CASSEALLSGGLLEQYF. The entire variable domain, with the rest obtained from reference TRBV2 and TRBJ2-7, is as follows: EPEVTQTPSHQVTQMGQEVILRCVPISNHLYFYWYRQILGQKVEFLVSFYNNEISEKSEIFDDQFSVERPDGSNFTLKIRSTKLEDSAMYFCASSEALLSGGLLEQYFGPGTRLTVT.

The rearrangement links TRBV11-2 to TRBJ1-1; D uncertain. Trimming removed 4 bases from V and 3 bases from J, with 6 bases in between. This CDR3 spans 12 amino acids. The germline CDR1 and CDR2 sequences are SGHAT and FQNNGV. CDR3 sequence reads: CASSSLYTEAFF. CDR3 DNA: TGTGCCAGCAGCTCCCTGTACACTGAAGCTTTCTTT.

The chain combines TRBV28 with TRBJ2-7; 9 nucleotides agree with TRBD2. Germline V gene sequence: CDR1 MDHEN, CDR2 SYDVKM. The CDR3 has 15 amino acids. V gave up 3 bases and J gave up 5 bases; unmatched junction bases: 8. Written as DNA, the CDR3 is TGTGCCAGCAGTTTCGCTAGCGGGGTCTATAACGAGCAGTACTTC. Translating it yields CASSFASGVYNEQYF. Supplemented by reference TRBV28 and TRBJ2-7, the full variable domain reads DVKVTQSSRYLVKRTGEKVFLECVQDMDHENMFWYRQDPGLGLRLIYFSYDVKMKEKGDIPEGYSVSREKKERFSLILESASTNQTSMYLCASSFASGVYNEQYFGPGTRLTVT.

This chain links TRBV5-1 with TRBJ1-1; weak D call: TRBD1 (5 bases). This CDR3 comprises 13 residues. Germline V CDR1 and CDR2: SGHRS, YFSETQ. V dropped 3 bases and J dropped 2 bases, with 8 bases sitting between them. The CDR3 protein is CASSYGQNTEAFF. The CDR3 coding sequence is TGCGCCAGCAGCTACGGACAAAACACTGAAGCTTTCTTT. The whole variable domain, remainder taken from reference TRBV5-1 and TRBJ1-1, is KAGVTQTPRYLIKTRGQQVTLSCSPISGHRSVSWYQQTPGQGLQFLFEYFSETQRNKGNFPGRFSGRQFSNSRSEMNVSTLELGDSALYLCASSYGQNTEAFFGQGTRLTVV.

In DNA form, the CDR3 reads TGTGCCAGCAGCTTTACCGGGACAGGGGGCGATGGCTACACCTTC. This sequence encodes CASSFTGTGGDGYTF. The chain combines TRBV7-2 with TRBJ1-2; TRBD1 matches 12 bases. The CDR3 runs 15 residues. After removal of 3 bases from V and 6 bases from J, the junction contained 5 bases not matched to a gene. The germline gives CDR1 SGHTA, CDR2 FQGNSA.

The rearrangement uses TRBV27 and TRBJ1-2; weak D call: TRBD1 (6 bases). The germline V gene has CDR1 MNHEY and CDR2 SMNVEV (reference sequence). The CDR3 has 13 residues. The V gene lost 6 bases and the J gene lost 7 bases, with 15 bases spanning the gap. The CDR3 bases are TGTGCCAGCAGACAGACAGGTTCGGGTGGCTACACCTTC. This gives the protein CASRQTGSGGYTF.

The chain uses TRBV25-1 and TRBJ1-1; no definite D call. Germline CDR1 MGHDK, CDR2 SYGVNS. V lost 0 bases and J 1 base, leaving 9 bases between the germline ends. This CDR3 comprises 15 residues. The chain's CDR3 is CASSEYENQNTEAFF. Written as DNA, the CDR3 is TGTGCCAGCAGTGAATACGAGAATCAGAACACTGAAGCTTTCTTT. Supplemented by reference TRBV25-1 and TRBJ1-1, the full variable domain reads EADIYQTPRYLVIGTGKKITLECSQTMGHDKMYWYQQDPGMELHLIHYSYGVNSTEKGDLSSESTVSRIRTEHFPLTLESARPSHTSQYLCASSEYENQNTEAFFGQGTRLTVV.

The chain employs TRBV7-9 and TRBJ1-5; weak D call: TRBD1 (5 bases). Trimming took off 4 bases at V and 2 bases at J, with 24 bases between the two ends. This CDR3 spans 19 amino acids. CDR1 is SEHNR, CDR2 FQNEAQ, per germline (reference sequence). This CDR3 is CASSSIHGAGGLGNQPQHF. CDR3 nucleotides: TGTGCCAGCAGCTCCATTCATGGGGCTGGGGGGTTAGGCAATCAGCCCCAGCATTTT. Full variable domain (rest looked up from reference TRBV7-9 and TRBJ1-5): DTGVSQNPRHKITKRGQNVTFRCDPISEHNRLYWYRQTLGQGPEFLTYFQNEAQLEKSRLLSDRFSAERPKGSFSTLEIQRTEQGDSAMYLCASSSIHGAGGLGNQPQHFGDGTRLSIL.

J is TRBJ1-4 and V is TRBV29-1; no reliable D call. This CDR3 contains 14 residues. Germline CDR1 and CDR2: SQVTM and ANQGSEA. With 7 bases removed from V and 0 bases from J, the gap between germline ends came to 12 bases. The CDR3 is CSAVVLATNEKLFF. DNA of the CDR3: TGCAGCGCTGTAGTGCTTGCAACTAATGAAAAACTGTTTTTT.

The gene calls are TRBV9 and TRBJ2-1, with a possible D match to TRBD1 (6 bases). V dropped 4 bases and J dropped 3 bases, with 17 bases sitting between them. Per germline, CDR1 SGDLS and CDR2 YYNGEE. The CDR3 covers 16 residues. The DNA for the CDR3 is TGTGCCAGCAGCCGATTGGCGCAGGGGAACTACAATGAGCAGTTCTTC. Amino acids: CASSRLAQGNYNEQFF.

V gene TRBV5-6 combines with J gene TRBJ2-3, with D unclear. Germline V gene lookup returns CDR1 SGHDT and CDR2 YYEEEE. V was shortened by 3 bases and J by 4 bases, with 9 bases between the two germline ends. This CDR3 comprises 13 residues. The CDR3, as DNA: TGTGCCAGCAGCTCCGACATTGCAGATACGCAGTATTTT. Protein sequence: CASSSDIADTQYF.

This clone was detected only once. The chain employs TRBV7-2 and TRBJ2-3; the match to TRBD2 covers 12 bases. J lost 0 bases, V lost 4 bases, and 11 bases had no gene match. This CDR3 comprises 19 residues. CDR1 and CDR2 (germline): SGHTA, FQGNSA. The CDR3, as DNA: TGTGCCAGCAGCTCTAGCAGACTAGCGGGGGCTACTAGCACAGATACGCAGTATTTT. Translated: CASSSSRLAGATSTDTQYF.

The chain joins TRBV5-1 to TRBJ2-7; TRBD1 matches 9 bases. This CDR3 region has 13 residues. CDR1 is SGHRS and CDR2 is YFSETQ in the germline V gene. J was trimmed by 5 bases and V by 4 bases; bases with no gene match: 4. The DNA for the CDR3 is TGCGCCAGCAGCCCGGGGACAGGGAACGAGCAGTACTTC. Translation: CASSPGTGNEQYF.

The rearrangement joins TRBV2 to TRBJ2-1, with a weak D call TRBD2 (5 bases). Trimming shortened V by 0 bases and J by 0 bases, and 12 bases separated the two germline ends. Germline CDR1 and CDR2: SNHLY and FYNNEI. CDR3 length: 17 amino acids. The CDR3 nucleotides are TGTGCCAGCAGTGAAGCGCTCCGAGGGAGCTCCTACAATGAGCAGTTCTTC. As protein: CASSEALRGSSYNEQFF.

The rearrangement joins TRBV6-4 to TRBJ1-6, with D unresolved. V lost 2 bases to trimming and J lost 7 bases, with 9 bases between them. CDR3 length equals 14 residues. The germline V gene encodes CDR1 MRHNA and CDR2 SNTAGT. The CDR3 protein is CASSDGLGNSPLHF. CDR3 coding DNA: TGTGCCAGCAGTGACGGACTGGGAAATTCACCCCTCCACTTT.